One sample yielded the 8 T cell receptor beta chains listed below, sequenced in a study of human T cells and chemical hapten exposure. From the RACE reads, TCRdb called clonotypes with MiXCR, one entry per CDR3 protein. The sample includes 96,000 or so distinct CDR3 sequences, about 9.3% of them seen just once. Specified time point: patch test 2, 6 weeks after DPC sensitization. The treatment here: therapeutic diphenylcyclopropenone sensitization with weekly scalp DPC. The material was whole blood, obtained in connection with sensitization to the hapten diphenylcyclopropenone (DPC). The receptor set was obtained from a middle-aged woman with alopecia areata. Some clones in this sample may be carry-over from other donors' samples.

The chain joins TRBV6-2 or TRBV6-3 to TRBJ2-7; D perhaps matches TRBD2 (6 bases). Per germline, CDR1 MNHEY and CDR2 SVGEGT. The germline V and J ends were trimmed by 5 bases and 0 bases, with 8 bases remaining between them. The CDR3 extends over 13 amino acids. CDR3 sequence: CASSRGSSYEQYF. The CDR3 nucleotides read TGTGCCAGCAGTCGGGGGAGCTCCTACGAGCAGTACTTC.

This clonotype showed up many times. The chain is built from TRBV12-3 or TRBV12-4 and TRBJ1-3, with D uncertain. The V gene lost 6 bases and the J gene lost 0 bases, with 12 bases spanning the gap. The CDR3 covers 15 residues. CDR3 bases: TGTGCCAGCAGCCCCCTCTCTAGCTCTGGAAACACCATATATTTT. It specifies CASSPLSSSGNTIYF.

At least ten counts were recorded for this clonotype. The genes are TRBV5-1 and TRBJ2-3; a weak D match, TRBD1 (5 bases). CDR1 SGHRS and CDR2 YFSETQ come from the germline V gene. This CDR3 has 13 amino acids. V lost 4 bases and J 3 bases, leaving 9 bases between the germline ends. CDR3 in amino acids: CASSVQGTDTQYF. In DNA form, the CDR3 reads TGCGCCAGCAGCGTTCAGGGAACAGATACGCAGTATTTT.

This clonotype was found a few times. V gene TRBV12-3 or TRBV12-4 combines with J gene TRBJ2-7; 7 positions match TRBD1. With V trimmed by 4 bases and J by 5 bases, 11 bases remained unmatched. The CDR3 contains 15 residues. The CDR3 loop is CASSSRTGAEDEQYF. The CDR3 DNA is TGTGCCAGCAGTTCTCGGACAGGAGCGGAGGACGAGCAGTACTTC.

The chain has TRBV7-2 and TRBJ2-7, with 12 bases identical to TRBD2. This CDR3 comprises 14 residues. The germline gives CDR1 SGHTA, CDR2 FQGNSA. V shed 1 base, J shed 11 bases, and the junction held 6 bases outside the gene matches. CDR3 in DNA: TGTGCCAGCAGCTTAGGGGCTAGCGGGAGGGCTAAGTACTTC. Protein sequence: CASSLGASGRAKYF. Drawing the rest from reference TRBV7-2 and TRBJ2-7, the complete variable domain is GAGVSQSPSNKVTEKGKDVELRCDPISGHTALYWYRQSLGQGLEFLIYFQGNSAPDKSGLPSDRFSAERTGGSVSTLTIQRTQQEDSAVYLCASSLGASGRAKYFGPGTRLTVT.

The chain joins TRBV9 to TRBJ2-1; D remains ambiguous. Looked up from germline, CDR1 is SGDLS and CDR2 is YYNGEE. V lost 2 bases and J lost 8, with 5 bases in between. This CDR3 is built from 11 residues. The CDR3 DNA sequence: TGTGCCAGCAGCGTCCGCGATGAGCAGTTCTTC. Translated: CASSVRDEQFF.

In this sample, this clonotype turned up many times. The rearrangement joins TRBV3-1 to TRBJ2-7; a possible D gene is TRBD2 (5 bases). Looked up from germline, CDR1 is LGHDT and CDR2 is YNNKEL (reference sequence). This CDR3 contains 11 residues. V lost 3 bases and J 7 bases, leaving 7 bases between the germline ends. The CDR3 sequence: CASSHGGEQYF. The CDR3 DNA reads TGTGCCAGCAGCCATGGCGGGGAGCAGTACTTC.

This chain joins TRBV20-1 and TRBJ1-5; 11 positions match TRBD1. The CDR3 runs 14 residues. V was pared by 5 bases and J by 2 bases, with 2 bases of the junction left unmatched. Germline CDR1 and CDR2: DFQATT and SNEGSKA (reference sequence). CDR3 in DNA: TGCAGTGCTGGGACAGGGGGTGGCAATCAGCCCCAGCATTTT. Translated, it gives CSAGTGGGNQPQHF.